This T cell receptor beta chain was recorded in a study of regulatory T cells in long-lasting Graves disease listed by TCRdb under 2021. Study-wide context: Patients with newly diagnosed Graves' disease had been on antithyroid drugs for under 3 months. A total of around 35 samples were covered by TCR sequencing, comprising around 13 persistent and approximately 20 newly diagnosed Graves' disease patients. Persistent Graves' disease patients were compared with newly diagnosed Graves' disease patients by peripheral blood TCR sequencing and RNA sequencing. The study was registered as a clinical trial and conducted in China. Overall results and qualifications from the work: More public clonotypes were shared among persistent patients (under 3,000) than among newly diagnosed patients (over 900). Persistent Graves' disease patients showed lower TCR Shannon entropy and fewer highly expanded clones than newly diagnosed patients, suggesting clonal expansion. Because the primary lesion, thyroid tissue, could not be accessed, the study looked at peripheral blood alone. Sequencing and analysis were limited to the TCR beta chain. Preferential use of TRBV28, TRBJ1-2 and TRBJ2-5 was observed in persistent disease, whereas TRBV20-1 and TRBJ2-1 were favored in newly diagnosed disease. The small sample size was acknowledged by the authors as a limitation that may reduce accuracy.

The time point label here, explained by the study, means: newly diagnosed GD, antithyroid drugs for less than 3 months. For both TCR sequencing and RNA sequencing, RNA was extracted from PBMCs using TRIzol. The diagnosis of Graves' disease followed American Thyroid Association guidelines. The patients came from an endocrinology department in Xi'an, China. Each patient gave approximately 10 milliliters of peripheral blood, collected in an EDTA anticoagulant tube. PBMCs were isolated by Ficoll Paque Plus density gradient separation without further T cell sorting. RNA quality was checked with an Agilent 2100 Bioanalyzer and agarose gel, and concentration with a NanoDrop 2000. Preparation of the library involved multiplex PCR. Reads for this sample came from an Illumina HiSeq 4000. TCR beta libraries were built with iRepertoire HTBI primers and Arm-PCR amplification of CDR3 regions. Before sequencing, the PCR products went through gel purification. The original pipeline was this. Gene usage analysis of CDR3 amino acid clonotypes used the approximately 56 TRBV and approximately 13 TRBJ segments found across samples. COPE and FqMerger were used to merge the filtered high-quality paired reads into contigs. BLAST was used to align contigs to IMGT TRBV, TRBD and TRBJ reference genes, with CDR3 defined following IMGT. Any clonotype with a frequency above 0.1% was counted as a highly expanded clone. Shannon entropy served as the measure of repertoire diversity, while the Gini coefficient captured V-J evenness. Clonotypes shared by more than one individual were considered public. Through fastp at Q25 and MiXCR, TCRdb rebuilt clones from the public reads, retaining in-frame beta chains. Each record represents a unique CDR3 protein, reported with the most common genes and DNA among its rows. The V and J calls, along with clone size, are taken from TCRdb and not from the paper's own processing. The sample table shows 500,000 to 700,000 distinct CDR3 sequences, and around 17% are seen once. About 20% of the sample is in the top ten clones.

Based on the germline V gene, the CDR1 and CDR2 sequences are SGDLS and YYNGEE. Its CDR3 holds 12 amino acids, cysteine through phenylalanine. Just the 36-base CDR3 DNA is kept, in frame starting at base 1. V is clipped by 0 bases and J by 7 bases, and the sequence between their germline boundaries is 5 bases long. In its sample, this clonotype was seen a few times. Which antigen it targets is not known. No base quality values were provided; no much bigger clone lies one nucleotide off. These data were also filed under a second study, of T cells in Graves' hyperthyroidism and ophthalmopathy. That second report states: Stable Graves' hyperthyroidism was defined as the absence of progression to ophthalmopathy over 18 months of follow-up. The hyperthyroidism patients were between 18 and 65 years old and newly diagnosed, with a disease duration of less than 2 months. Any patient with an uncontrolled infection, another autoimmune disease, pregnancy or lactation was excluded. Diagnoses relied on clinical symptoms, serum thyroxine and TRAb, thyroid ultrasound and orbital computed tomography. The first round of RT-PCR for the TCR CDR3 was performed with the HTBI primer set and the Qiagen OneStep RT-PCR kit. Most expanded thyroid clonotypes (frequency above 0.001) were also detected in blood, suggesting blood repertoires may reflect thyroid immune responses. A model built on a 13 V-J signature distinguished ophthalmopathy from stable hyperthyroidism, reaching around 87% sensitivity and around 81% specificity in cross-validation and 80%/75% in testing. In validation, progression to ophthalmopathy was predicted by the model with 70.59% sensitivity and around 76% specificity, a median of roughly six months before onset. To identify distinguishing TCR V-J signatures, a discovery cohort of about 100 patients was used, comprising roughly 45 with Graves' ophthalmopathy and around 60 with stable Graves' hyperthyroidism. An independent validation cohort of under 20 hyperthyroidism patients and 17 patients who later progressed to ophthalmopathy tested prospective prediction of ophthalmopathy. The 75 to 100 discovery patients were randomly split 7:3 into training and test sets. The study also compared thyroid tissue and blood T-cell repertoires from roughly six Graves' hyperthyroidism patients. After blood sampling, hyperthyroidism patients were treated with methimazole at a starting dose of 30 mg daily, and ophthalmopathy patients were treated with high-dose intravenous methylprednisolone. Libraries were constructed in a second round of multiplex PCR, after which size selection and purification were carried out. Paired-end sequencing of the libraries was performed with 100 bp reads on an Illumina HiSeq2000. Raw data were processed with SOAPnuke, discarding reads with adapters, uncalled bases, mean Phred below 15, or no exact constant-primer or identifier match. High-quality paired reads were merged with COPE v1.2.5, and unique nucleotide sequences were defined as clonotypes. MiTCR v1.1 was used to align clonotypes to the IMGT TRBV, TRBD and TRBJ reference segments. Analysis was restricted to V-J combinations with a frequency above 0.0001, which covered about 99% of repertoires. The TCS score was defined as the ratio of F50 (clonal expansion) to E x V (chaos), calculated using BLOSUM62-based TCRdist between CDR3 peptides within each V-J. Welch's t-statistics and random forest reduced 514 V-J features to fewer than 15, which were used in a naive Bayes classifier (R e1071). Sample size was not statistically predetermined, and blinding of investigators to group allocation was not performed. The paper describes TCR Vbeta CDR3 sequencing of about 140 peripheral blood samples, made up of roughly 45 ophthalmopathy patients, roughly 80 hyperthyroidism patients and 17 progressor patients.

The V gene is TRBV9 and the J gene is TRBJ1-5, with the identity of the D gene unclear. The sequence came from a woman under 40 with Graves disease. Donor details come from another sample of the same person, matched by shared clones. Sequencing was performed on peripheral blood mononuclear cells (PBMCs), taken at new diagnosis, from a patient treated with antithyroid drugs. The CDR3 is CASSVEGQPQHF. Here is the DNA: TGTGCCAGCAGCGTAGAGGGCCAGCCCCAGCATTTT. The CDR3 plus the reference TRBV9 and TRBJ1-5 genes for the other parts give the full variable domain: DSGVTQTPKHLITATGQRVTLRCSPRSGDLSVYWYQQSLDQGLQFLIQYYNGEERAKGNILERFSAQQFPDLHSELNLSSLELGDSALYFCASSVEGQPQHFGDGTRLSIL.